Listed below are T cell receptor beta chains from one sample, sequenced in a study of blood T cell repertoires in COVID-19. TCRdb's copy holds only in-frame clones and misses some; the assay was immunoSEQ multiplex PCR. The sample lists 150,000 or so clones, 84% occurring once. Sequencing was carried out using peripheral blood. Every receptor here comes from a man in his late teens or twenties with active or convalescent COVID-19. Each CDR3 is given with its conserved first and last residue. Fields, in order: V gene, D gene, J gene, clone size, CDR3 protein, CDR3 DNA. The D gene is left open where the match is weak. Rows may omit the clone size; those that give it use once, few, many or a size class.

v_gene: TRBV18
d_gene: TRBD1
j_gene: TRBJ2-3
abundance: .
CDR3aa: CASKAGTGSDTQYF
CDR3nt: TGTGCCAGCAAGGCCGGGACAGGGTCAGATACGCAGTATTTT

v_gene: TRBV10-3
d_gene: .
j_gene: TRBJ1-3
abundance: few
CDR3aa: CAISEGSSGNTIYF
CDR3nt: TGTGCCATCAGTGAAGGGAGCTCTGGAAACACCATATATTTT

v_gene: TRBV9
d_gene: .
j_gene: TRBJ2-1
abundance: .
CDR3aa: CASSPVWSYNEQFF
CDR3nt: TGTGCCAGCAGCCCGGTGTGGTCCTACAATGAGCAGTTCTTC

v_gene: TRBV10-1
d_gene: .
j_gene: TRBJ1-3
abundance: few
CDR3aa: CASSEQVGNTIYF
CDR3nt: TGCGCCAGCAGTGAGCAGGTTGGAAACACCATATATTTT

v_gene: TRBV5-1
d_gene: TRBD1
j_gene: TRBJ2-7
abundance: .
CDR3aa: CASSLLGQGSYEQYF
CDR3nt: TGCGCCAGCAGCTTGTTGGGACAGGGGTCTTACGAGCAGTACTTC

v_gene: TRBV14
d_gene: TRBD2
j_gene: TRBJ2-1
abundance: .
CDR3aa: CASSQVAGTSAYNEQFF
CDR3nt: TGTGCCAGCAGCCAAGTTGCTGGGACTAGCGCCTACAATGAGCAGTTCTTC

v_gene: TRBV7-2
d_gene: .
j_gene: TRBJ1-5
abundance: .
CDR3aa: CASSLFNGENQPQHF
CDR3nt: TGTGCCAGCAGTCTGTTTAATGGGGAGAATCAGCCCCAGCATTTT

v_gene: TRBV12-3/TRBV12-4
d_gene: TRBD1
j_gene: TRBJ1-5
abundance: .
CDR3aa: CAAAQGAGQPQHF
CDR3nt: TGTGCCGCGGCTCAGGGGGCCGGGCAGCCCCAGCATTTT

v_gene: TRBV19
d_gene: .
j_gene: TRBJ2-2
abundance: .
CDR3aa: CASSMGQVTGELFF
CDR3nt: TGTGCCAGTAGTATGGGACAAGTCACCGGGGAGCTGTTTTTT

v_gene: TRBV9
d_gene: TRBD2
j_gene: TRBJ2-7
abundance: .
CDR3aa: CASSAGLAGGPSIEQYF
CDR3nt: TGTGCCAGCAGCGCGGGACTAGCGGGAGGGCCCTCGATCGAGCAGTACTTC

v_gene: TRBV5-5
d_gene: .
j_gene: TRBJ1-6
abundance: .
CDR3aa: CASSLYYRAFSYNSPLHF
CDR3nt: TGTGCCAGCAGCTTATATTACAGGGCGTTCTCCTATAATTCACCCCTCCACTTT

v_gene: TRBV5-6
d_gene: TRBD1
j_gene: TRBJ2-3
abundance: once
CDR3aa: CASSVGTGPTDTQYF
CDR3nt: TGTGCCAGCAGCGTGGGGACAGGCCCCACAGATACGCAGTATTTT

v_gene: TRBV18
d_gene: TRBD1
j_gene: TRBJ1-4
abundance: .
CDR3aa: CASSPDVKQGATNEKLFF
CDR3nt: TGTGCCAGCTCACCAGACGTGAAACAGGGGGCAACTAATGAAAAACTGTTTTTT

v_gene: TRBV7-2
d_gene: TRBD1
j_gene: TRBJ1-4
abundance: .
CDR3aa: CASSPRQGIREKLFF
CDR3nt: TGTGCCAGCAGCCCGAGACAGGGGATTAGGGAAAAACTGTTTTTT

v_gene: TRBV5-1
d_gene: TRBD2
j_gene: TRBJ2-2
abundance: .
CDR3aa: CASSLFPGASGSNGELFF
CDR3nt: TGCGCCAGCAGCTTATTCCCCGGAGCTAGCGGGAGTAACGGGGAGCTGTTTTTT

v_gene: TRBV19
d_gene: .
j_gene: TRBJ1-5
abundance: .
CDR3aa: CASSIGVGVRNQPQHF
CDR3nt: TGTGCCAGTAGTATTGGAGTGGGAGTAAGAAATCAGCCCCAGCATTTT

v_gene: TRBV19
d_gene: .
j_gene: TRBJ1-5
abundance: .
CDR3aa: CASSIETRGNQPQHF
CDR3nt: TGTGCCAGTAGTATTGAGACAAGGGGGAATCAGCCCCAGCATTTT